The entry below describes one T cell receptor beta chain. Measured with immunoSEQ multiplex PCR; TCRdb has only the in-frame clones, and not every one. The data contain under 150,000 clones, 77% of them singletons. These data come from a study of blood T cell repertoires in COVID-19. Study summary: PBMCs, B-cell-depleted T cells, or T cells were the source of the cDNA or gDNA that made up the material.

This CDR3 is built from 15 residues. Trimming at V came to 3 bases and at J to 7 bases, leaving 9 bases not matched to a gene. CDR1 is SGHRS and CDR2 is YFSETQ in the germline V gene. The chain joins TRBV5-1 to TRBJ1-2, with TRBD1 matching 10 bases. The sequence came from a man aged 80 or over with acute or convalescent COVID-19. The sequencing input was peripheral blood. This CDR3 reads CASSSTGQGFGGYTF. Here the CDR3 DNA reads TGCGCCAGCAGCTCCACGGGACAGGGGTTTGGTGGCTACACCTTC.